This entry describes one T cell receptor (beta chain). As handled by the study authors: Amplification of reference gene primers provided the estimated nucleated cell counts. Some clones are missing from TCRdb's copy, which holds only in-frame ones; the method was immunoSEQ multiplex PCR. V and J calls and clone size are as listed in that table; D and trimming were resolved from the DNA. The top ten hold approximately 1.5% of the sample, which has 200,000 to 250,000 clones, 70% to 90% seen once. This CDR3 is built from 14 residues. Losses at the gene ends were 2 bases for V and 5 bases for J; bases not matched to a gene: 6. CDR1 is SGHNT and CDR2 is YYREEE in the germline V gene (reference sequence). This sample is part of a study of blood T cell repertoires in COVID-19. Across the study: Italy, Spain and the United States were the sources of the convalescent and acute COVID-19 samples. The analysed material was cDNA or gDNA that came from T cells, B-cell-depleted T cells, or PBMCs.

The receptor was derived from a man aged 18 to 29 with active or convalescent COVID-19. The gene calls are TRBV5-4 and TRBJ2-5, with 7 bases identical to TRBD1. Sequencing was carried out using peripheral blood. DNA of the CDR3: TGTGCCAGCAGCTTCCGAACAGGGGCGGAGACCCAGTACTTC. This sequence encodes CASSFRTGAETQYF.